Listed here are 2 T cell receptor beta chains from one sample, sequenced in a study of regulatory T cells (dated by TCRdb to between 2018 and 2020). The method was the immunoSEQ multiplex PCR assay. For the multiplex PCR, 52 forward TRBV primers and 13 reverse TRBJ primers were used, and amplification bias was corrected with both assay-based and computational methods. In its TCRdb copy, this immuneACCESS table keeps in-frame sequences only and misses some clones. Where compared with another copy, unresolved V genes explain less than half of these, and the others have no known cause. The sample table records 25,000 to 40,000 clones; 85% to 95% of these occur just once. 0.75% to 1% of the sample goes to the ten largest clones. The paper as a whole reports these results and caveats: Hydrophobic residues at CDR3 positions 6 and 7 were enriched in conventional CD4+ T cells from CD3G-deficient patients, suggesting more self-reactive specificities.

Their antigens are not known. Sample: conventional CD4+ T cells sorted from blood. The receptor source for this set is a child aged 2 to 10 with CD3G deficiency.

As DNA, the CDR3 is TGTGCCAGCAGTGATAGGGGGACAGGGACCTACGAGCAGTACTTC. Its protein product is CASSDRGTGTYEQYF. The rearrangement uses TRBV6-1 and TRBJ2-7; 9 nucleotides match TRBD1. Germline V gives CDR1 MNHNS, CDR2 SASEGT. The CDR3 is made up of 15 amino acids. The J segment lost 2 bases and the V segment lost 3 bases, leaving 5 bases of the junction unmatched.

This chain uses TRBV28 with TRBJ2-7; no firm D call. V was clipped by 3 bases and J by 0 bases, with 9 bases between them. This CDR3 contains 14 residues. CDR1 and CDR2 from the germline V gene are MDHEN and SYDVKM. In DNA form, the CDR3 reads TGTGCCAGCAGTTTGGTGGCCAGCTCCTACGAGCAGTACTTC. Amino acid sequence: CASSLVASSYEQYF.